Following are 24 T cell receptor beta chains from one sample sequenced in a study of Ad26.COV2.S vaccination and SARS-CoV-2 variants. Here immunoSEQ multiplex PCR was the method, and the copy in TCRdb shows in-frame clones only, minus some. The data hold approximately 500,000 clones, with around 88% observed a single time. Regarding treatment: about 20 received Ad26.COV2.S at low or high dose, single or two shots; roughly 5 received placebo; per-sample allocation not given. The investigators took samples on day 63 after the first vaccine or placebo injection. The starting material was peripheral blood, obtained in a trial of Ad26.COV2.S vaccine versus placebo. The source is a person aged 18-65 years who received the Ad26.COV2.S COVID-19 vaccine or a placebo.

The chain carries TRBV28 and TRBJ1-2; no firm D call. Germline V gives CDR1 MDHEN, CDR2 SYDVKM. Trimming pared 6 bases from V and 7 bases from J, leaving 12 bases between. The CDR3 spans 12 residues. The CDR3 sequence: CASSIPGPGYTF. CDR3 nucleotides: TGTGCCAGCAGCATACCTGGCCCTGGCTACACCTTC.

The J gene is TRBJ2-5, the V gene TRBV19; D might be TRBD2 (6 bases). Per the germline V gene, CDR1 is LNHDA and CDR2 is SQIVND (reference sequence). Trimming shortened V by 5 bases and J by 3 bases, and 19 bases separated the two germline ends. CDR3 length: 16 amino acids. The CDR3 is CASSSVTGLRKETQYF. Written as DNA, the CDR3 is TGTGCCAGTAGTTCGGTCACGGGACTCCGAAAAGAGACCCAGTACTTC. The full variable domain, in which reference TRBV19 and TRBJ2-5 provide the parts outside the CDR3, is DGGITQSPKYLFRKEGQNVTLSCEQNLNHDAMYWYRQDPGQGLRLIYYSQIVNDFQKGDIAEGYSVSREKKESFPLTVTSAQKNPTAFYLCASSSVTGLRKETQYFGPGTRLLVL.

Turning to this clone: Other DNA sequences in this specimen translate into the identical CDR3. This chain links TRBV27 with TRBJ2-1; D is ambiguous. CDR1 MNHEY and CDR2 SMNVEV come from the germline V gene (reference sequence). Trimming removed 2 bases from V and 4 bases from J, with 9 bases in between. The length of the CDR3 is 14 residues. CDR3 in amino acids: CASSLGGTYNEQFF. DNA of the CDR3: TGTGCCAGCAGTTTAGGCGGAACATACAATGAGCAGTTCTTC.

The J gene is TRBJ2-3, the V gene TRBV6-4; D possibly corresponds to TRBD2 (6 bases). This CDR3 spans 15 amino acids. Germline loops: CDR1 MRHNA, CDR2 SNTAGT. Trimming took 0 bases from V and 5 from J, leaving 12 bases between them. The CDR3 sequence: CASSDSCGEQDTQYF. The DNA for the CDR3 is TGTGCCAGCAGTGACTCGTGCGGGGAGCAAGATACGCAGTATTTT.

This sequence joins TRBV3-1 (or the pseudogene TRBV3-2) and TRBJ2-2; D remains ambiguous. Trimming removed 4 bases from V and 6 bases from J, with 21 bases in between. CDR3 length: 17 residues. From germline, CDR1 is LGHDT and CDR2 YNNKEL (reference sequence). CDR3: CASSPQWMGYRSGELFF. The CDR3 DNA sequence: TGTGCCAGCAGCCCCCAATGGATGGGATACCGGTCCGGGGAGCTGTTTTTT.

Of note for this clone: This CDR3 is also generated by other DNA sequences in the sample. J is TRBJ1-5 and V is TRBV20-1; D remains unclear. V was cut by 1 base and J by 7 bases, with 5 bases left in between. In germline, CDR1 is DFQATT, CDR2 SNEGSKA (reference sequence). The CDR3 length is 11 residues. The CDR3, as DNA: TGCAGTGCTAGAGGTGGCCAGCCCCAGCATTTT. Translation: CSARGGQPQHF.

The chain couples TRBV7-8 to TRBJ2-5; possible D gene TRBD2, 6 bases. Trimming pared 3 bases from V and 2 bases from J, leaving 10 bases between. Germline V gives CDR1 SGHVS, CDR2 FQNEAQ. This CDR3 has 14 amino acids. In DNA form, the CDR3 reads TGTGCCAGCAGCTTCGTGGGGGGTCAAGAGACCCAGTACTTC. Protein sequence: CASSFVGGQETQYF. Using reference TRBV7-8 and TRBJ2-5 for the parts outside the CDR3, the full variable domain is GAGVSQSPRYKVAKRGQDVALRCDPISGHVSLFWYQQALGQGPEFLTYFQNEAQLDKSGLPSDRFFAERPEGSVSTLKIQRTQQEDSAVYLCASSFVGGQETQYFGPGTRLLVL.

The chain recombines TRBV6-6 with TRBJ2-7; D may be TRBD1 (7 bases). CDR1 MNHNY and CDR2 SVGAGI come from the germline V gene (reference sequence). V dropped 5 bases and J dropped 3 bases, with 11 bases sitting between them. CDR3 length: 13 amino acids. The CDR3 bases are TGTGCCAGCAGTGGAGGGACAGTCTACGAGCAGTACTTC. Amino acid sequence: CASSGGTVYEQYF.

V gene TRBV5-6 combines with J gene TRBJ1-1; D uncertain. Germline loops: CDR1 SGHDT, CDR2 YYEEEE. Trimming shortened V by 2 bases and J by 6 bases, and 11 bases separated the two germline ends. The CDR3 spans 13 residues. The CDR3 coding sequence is TGTGCCAGCAGCTTAGTCCATTTCGCTGAAGCTTTCTTT. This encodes CASSLVHFAEAFF.

CDR3 nucleotide sequence: TGTGCCAGTAGTATAGATCTCCCCACCGAGCAGTTCTTC. Translating gives CASSIDLPTEQFF. The chain combines TRBV19 with TRBJ2-1, with unresolved D. The germline CDR1 and CDR2 sequences are LNHDA and SQIVND (reference sequence). The CDR3 runs to 13 residues. V was clipped by 0 bases and J by 10 bases, with 10 bases between them.

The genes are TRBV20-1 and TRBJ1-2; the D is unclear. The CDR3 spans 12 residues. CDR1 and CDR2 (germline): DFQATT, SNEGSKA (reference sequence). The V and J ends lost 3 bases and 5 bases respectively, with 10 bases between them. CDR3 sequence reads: CSASGGSYGYTF. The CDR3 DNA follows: TGCAGTGCTAGTGGAGGGAGTTATGGCTACACCTTC.

This CDR3 reads CASSLVGQMNTEAFF. The DNA of the CDR3 is TGCGCCAGCAGCTTGGTCGGACAGATGAACACTGAAGCTTTCTTT. The chain carries TRBV5-1 and TRBJ1-1, with a tentative D call TRBD1 (6 bases). This CDR3 region has 15 residues. V was cut by 0 bases and J by 0 bases, with 9 bases left in between. CDR1 SGHRS and CDR2 YFSETQ come from the germline V gene. Full variable domain (outside the CDR3, taken from reference TRBV5-1 and TRBJ1-1): KAGVTQTPRYLIKTRGQQVTLSCSPISGHRSVSWYQQTPGQGLQFLFEYFSETQRNKGNFPGRFSGRQFSNSRSEMNVSTLELGDSALYLCASSLVGQMNTEAFFGQGTRLTVV.

As DNA, the CDR3 is TGTGCCAGCAGTTACCCATCCGGACAGAGTAATTCACCCCTCCACTTT. Translating gives CASSYPSGQSNSPLHF. The chain recombines TRBV6-2 or TRBV6-3 with TRBJ1-6; a weak D match, TRBD1 (6 bases). Between the trimmed V and J ends, which lost 2 bases and 6 bases, there was a span of 14 bases. CDR1 is MNHEY and CDR2 is SVGEGT in the germline V gene. The CDR3 runs 16 residues.

CDR3 residues: CASSSLSPGETQYF. The CDR3 nucleotides are TGTGCCAGCAGCTCCCTATCCCCGGGGGAGACCCAGTACTTC. The chain couples TRBV7-3 to TRBJ2-5; a weak D match, TRBD2 (5 bases). Trimming pared 4 bases from V and 5 bases from J, leaving 14 bases between. The CDR3 length is 14 residues. Germline V gene lookup returns CDR1 SGHTA and CDR2 FQGTGA.

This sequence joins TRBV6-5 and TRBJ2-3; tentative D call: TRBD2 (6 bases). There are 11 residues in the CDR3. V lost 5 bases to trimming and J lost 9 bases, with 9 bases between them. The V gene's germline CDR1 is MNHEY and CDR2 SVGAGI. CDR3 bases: TGTGCCAGCAGTCGGGGGAGGACGCAGTATTTT. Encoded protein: CASSRGRTQYF.

The chain's CDR3 is CAWDGPGNEQFF. For the CDR3, the DNA is TGTGCCTGGGATGGTCCTGGGAATGAGCAGTTCTTC. This rearrangement joins TRBV30 to TRBJ2-1; D ambiguous. The germline gives CDR1 GTSNPN, CDR2 SVGIG (reference sequence). Trimming left V 5 bases short and J 7 bases short, with 12 bases between. The CDR3 totals 12 residues.

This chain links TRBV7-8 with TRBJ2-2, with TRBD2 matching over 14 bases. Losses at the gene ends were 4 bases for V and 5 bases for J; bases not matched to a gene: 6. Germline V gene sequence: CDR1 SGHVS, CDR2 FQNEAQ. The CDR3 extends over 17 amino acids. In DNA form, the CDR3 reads TGTGCCAGCAGCTCGGGACTAGCGGGAGTGGGTACCGGGGAGCTGTTTTTT. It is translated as CASSSGLAGVGTGELFF.

The CDR3 nucleotides read TGTGCCAGCAGCCCTGGACCGATCTCTCAAGAGACCCAGTACTTC. Residues: CASSPGPISQETQYF. This chain links TRBV5-4 with TRBJ2-5; no clear D. The germline V gene encodes CDR1 SGHNT and CDR2 YYREEE (reference sequence). CDR3 size: 15 residues. V was shortened by 4 bases and J by 2 bases, with 15 bases between the two germline ends.

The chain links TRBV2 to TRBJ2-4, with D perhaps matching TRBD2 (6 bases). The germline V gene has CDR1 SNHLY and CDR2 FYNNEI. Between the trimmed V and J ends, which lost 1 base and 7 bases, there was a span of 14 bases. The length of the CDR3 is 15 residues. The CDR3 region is CASSEVRLGVNIQYF. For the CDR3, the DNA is TGTGCCAGCAGTGAAGTGAGACTAGGTGTTAACATTCAGTACTTC.

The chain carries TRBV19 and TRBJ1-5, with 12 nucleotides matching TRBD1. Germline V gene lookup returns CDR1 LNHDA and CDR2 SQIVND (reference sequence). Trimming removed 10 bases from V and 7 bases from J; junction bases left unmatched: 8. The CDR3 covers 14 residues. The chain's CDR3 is CATAGQGANQPQHF. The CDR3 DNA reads TGTGCCACCGCGGGACAGGGGGCCAACCAGCCCCAGCATTTT.

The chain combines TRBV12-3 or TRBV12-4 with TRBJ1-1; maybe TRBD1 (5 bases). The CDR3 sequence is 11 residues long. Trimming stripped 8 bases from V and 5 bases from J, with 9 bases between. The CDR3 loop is CASRGLTEAFF. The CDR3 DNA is TGTGCCAGCCGGGGACTTACTGAAGCTTTCTTT.

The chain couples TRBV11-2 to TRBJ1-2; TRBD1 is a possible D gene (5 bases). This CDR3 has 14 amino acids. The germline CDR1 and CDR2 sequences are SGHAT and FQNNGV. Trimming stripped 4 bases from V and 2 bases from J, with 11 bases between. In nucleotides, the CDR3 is TGTGCCAGCAGCTCCCGAAGGGACAACTATGGCTACACCTTC. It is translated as CASSSRRDNYGYTF.

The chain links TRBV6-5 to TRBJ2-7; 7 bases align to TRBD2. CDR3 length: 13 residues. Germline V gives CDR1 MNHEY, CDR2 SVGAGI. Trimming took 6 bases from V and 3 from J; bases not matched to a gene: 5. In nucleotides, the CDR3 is TGTGCCAGCAGCCTAGCGGACCGCTACGAGCAGTACTTC. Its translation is CASSLADRYEQYF.

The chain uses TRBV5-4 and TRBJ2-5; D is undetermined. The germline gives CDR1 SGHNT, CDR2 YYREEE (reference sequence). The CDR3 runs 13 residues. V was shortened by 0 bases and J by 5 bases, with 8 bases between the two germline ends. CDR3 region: CASSLELTETQYF. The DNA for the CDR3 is TGTGCCAGCAGCTTGGAGCTGACGGAGACCCAGTACTTC.